The rows below give T cell receptor beta chains drawn from one sample of a study of PD-1 blockade in classical Hodgkin lymphoma. Some clones are missing from TCRdb's copy, which holds only in-frame ones; the method was immunoSEQ multiplex PCR. The table records about 90,000 clones, 83% of them present only once. The material was peripheral blood mononuclear cells (PBMCs), obtained before the fourth cycle of nivolumab. These receptors all stem from a human donor with classical Hodgkin lymphoma. Both conserved end residues are part of each CDR3. The D gene is left open where the match is weak. Size is omitted from some rows. Given values are once, few, many or a class for expanded clones.

CDR3: CASSYSIVRGYEQYF
DNA: TGTGCCAGCAGTTACTCGATTGTGAGAGGCTACGAGCAGTACTTC
length: 15
size: -
J: TRBJ2-7
V: TRBV6-5
D: -

CDR3: CASSISTNGYTF
DNA: TGTGCCAGTAGTATCTCTACCAATGGCTACACCTTC
length: 12
size: -
J: TRBJ1-2
V: TRBV19
D: -

CDR3: CASRDPTYEQYF
DNA: TGTGCCAGCAGGGACCCCACCTACGAGCAGTACTTC
length: 12
size: few
J: TRBJ2-7
V: TRBV6-6
D: -

CDR3: CAWSALAGAGEQYF
DNA: TGTGCCTGGAGTGCTCTAGCGGGGGCGGGGGAGCAGTACTTC
length: 14
size: -
J: TRBJ2-7
V: TRBV30
D: TRBD2

CDR3: CASSFVGGWLQETQYF
DNA: TGCGCCAGCAGCTTTGTCGGGGGGTGGTTACAAGAGACCCAGTACTTC
length: 16
size: -
J: TRBJ2-5
V: TRBV5-1
D: TRBD2

CDR3: CSARTPGELFF
DNA: TGCAGTGCGAGGACACCCGGGGAGCTGTTTTTT
length: 11
size: -
J: TRBJ2-2
V: TRBV20-1
D: -

CDR3: CASSSSGAVYEQYF
DNA: TGTGCCAGCAGCTCTTCCGGGGCAGTCTACGAGCAGTACTTC
length: 14
size: -
J: TRBJ2-7
V: TRBV7-9
D: -

CDR3: CASSKGQGNNEQFF
DNA: TGTGCCAGTAGTAAGGGACAGGGAAATAATGAGCAGTTCTTC
length: 14
size: once
J: TRBJ2-1
V: TRBV19
D: TRBD1

CDR3: CASRGGETQYF
DNA: TGTGCCAGCCGAGGGGGGGAGACCCAGTACTTC
length: 11
size: -
J: TRBJ2-5
V: TRBV6-6
D: -

CDR3: CASSLRPGTSGLTYNEQFF
DNA: TGTGCCAGCAGTTTACGACCCGGGACTAGCGGGCTTACGTACAATGAGCAGTTCTTC
length: 19
size: -
J: TRBJ2-1
V: TRBV27
D: TRBD2

CDR3: CASSIGPRDTQYF
DNA: TGTGCCAGTAGTATTGGGCCGAGAGATACGCAGTATTTT
length: 13
size: -
J: TRBJ2-3
V: TRBV19
D: -

CDR3: CAWSRGLTNTGELFF
DNA: TGTGCCTGGAGTAGAGGTTTAACGAACACCGGGGAGCTGTTTTTT
length: 15
size: -
J: TRBJ2-2
V: TRBV30
D: -

CDR3: CASSLQSAVQETQYF
DNA: TGCGCCAGCAGCTTGCAGTCGGCAGTCCAAGAGACCCAGTACTTC
length: 15
size: -
J: TRBJ2-5
V: TRBV5-1
D: -